This TCR beta chain is from a study of regulatory T cells in long-lasting Graves disease. The V gene lost 5 bases and the J gene lost 5 bases, with 16 bases spanning the gap. Germline V CDR1 and CDR2: MDHEN, SYDVKM. The CDR3 runs to 15 residues. TCR beta libraries were built with iRepertoire HTBI primers and Arm-PCR of CDR3 regions. MiXCR, applied by TCRdb to the multiplex PCR reads, yields one record per CDR3 protein. Seen here are about 470,000 distinct CDR3 sequences, roughly a fifth observed once, and the top ten hold 6.5% to 9%. Regarding the study as a whole: A reduction in accuracy may have resulted from the small sample size. There was favoring of TRBV28, TRBJ1-2 and TRBJ2-5 in persistent disease. Relative to newly diagnosed Graves' patients, persistent ones had lower TCR diversity.

Time point denoted: persistent/refractory GD, antithyroid drugs over 5 years with positive TRAb. The authors made the TCR library using RNA they extracted from PBMCs. The sample holds many counts of this clonotype. Its antigen remains unidentified. The chain combines TRBV28 with TRBJ1-5; D call uncertain. This material consisted of peripheral blood mononuclear cells (PBMCs), taken when the disease was refractory, from a patient treated with antithyroid drugs. The TCR sequence derives from a female donor with Graves disease. In DNA form, the CDR3 reads TGTGCCAGCAGTCCTCGAATTGCGGGAGATCAGCCCCAGCATTTT. Translated, it gives CASSPRIAGDQPQHF.